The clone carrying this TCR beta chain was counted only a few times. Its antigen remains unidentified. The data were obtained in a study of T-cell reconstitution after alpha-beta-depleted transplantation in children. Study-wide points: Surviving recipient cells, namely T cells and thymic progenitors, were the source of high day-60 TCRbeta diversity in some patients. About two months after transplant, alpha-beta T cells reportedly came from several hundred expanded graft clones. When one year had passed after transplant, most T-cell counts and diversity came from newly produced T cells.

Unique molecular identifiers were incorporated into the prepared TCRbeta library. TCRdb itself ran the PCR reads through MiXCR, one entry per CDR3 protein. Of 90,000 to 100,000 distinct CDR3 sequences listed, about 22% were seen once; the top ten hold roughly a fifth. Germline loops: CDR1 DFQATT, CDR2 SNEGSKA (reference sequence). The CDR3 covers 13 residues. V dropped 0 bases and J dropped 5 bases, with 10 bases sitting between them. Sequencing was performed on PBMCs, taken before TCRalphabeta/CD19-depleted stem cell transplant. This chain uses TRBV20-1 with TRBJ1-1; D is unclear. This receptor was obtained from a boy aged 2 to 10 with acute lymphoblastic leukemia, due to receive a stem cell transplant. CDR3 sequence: CSARDRGPTEAFF. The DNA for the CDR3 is TGCAGTGCTAGAGATAGAGGACCTACTGAAGCTTTCTTT.